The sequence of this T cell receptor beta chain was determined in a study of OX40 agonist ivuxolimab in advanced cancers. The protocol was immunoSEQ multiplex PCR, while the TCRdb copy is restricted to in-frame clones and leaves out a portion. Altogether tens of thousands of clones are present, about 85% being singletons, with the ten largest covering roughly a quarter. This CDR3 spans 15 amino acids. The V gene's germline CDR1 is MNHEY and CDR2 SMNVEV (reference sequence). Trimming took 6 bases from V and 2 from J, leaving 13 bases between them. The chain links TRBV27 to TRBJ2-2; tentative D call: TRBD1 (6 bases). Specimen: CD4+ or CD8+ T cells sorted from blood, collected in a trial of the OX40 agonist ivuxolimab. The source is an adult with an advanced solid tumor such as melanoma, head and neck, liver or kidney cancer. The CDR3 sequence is CASRIDRRNTGELFF. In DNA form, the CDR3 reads TGTGCCAGCAGAATAGACAGGCGAAACACCGGGGAGCTGTTTTTT.